What follows is one T cell receptor beta chain and its context. This specimen belongs to a study of molecular identifiers for immune sequencing clone quantification. One entry per CDR3 protein, called by TCRdb with MiXCR from the PCR reads. The top ten clones hold approximately 0.74% of a sample with 300,000 to 400,000 distinct CDR3 sequences, about 23% of them seen once. Germline CDR1 MNHEY, CDR2 SVGEGT. V was cut by 6 bases and J by 4 bases, with 23 bases left in between. CDR3 size: 17 residues. The receptor comes from a human donor in good health. Some libraries in this study had Jurkat cell RNA spiked in. The gene calls are TRBV6-2 or TRBV6-3 and TRBJ2-3; D perhaps matches TRBD2 (6 bases). Sequencing was performed on naive CD8+ T cells from blood, with Jurkat cell RNA spiked in. Subset of the sample: FACS-sorted CD8+CD4-CCR7+CD45RA+ naive T cells. The CDR3 protein is CASSNWPPGLRADTQYF. The DNA for the CDR3 is TGTGCCAGCAGCAACTGGCCTCCGGGACTTCGCGCAGATACGCAGTATTTT.